The 30 T cell receptor beta chains listed next were all sequenced from one sample in a study of blood T cell repertoires in COVID-19. Some clones are missing from TCRdb's copy, which holds only in-frame ones; the method was immunoSEQ multiplex PCR. The sample lists 250,000 to 300,000 clones, around 90% occurring once. Sequencing used PBMCs or T cells enriched from blood (not recorded which). These receptors originate from a woman aged 25 to 45 who had recovered from COVID-19.

The chain combines TRBV19 with TRBJ2-1; 7 bases fit TRBD1. Trimming at V came to 7 bases and at J to 4 bases, leaving 7 bases not matched to a gene. Germline V CDR1 and CDR2: LNHDA, SQIVND (reference sequence). The CDR3 covers 14 residues. The chain's CDR3 is CASMRDRGYNEQFF. The CDR3, as DNA: TGTGCCAGTATGAGGGACAGAGGATACAATGAGCAGTTCTTC.

This clone was detected only a few times. The chain carries TRBV28 and TRBJ1-6; 7 bases agree with TRBD1. V gave up 2 bases and J gave up 9 bases; unmatched junction bases: 7. Germline V gene data show CDR1 as MDHEN and CDR2 as SYDVKM. CDR3 length: 15 residues. This CDR3 reads CASSLARGISSPLHF. CDR3 DNA sequence: TGTGCCAGCAGTTTAGCCAGGGGGATCTCTTCACCCCTCCACTTT.

This chain connects TRBV4-1 to TRBJ1-4, with D hard to call. This CDR3 is built from 14 residues. V lost 4 bases and J lost 0, with 6 bases in between. CDR1 and CDR2 from the germline V gene are MGHRA and YSYEKL. As DNA, the CDR3 is TGCGCCAGCAGCCCGGGAGCAACTAATGAAAAACTGTTTTTT. Amino acid sequence: CASSPGATNEKLFF.

This clone came up once. This chain links TRBV12-3 or TRBV12-4 with TRBJ2-2; D is uncertain. V was trimmed by 8 bases and J by 5 bases, leaving 3 bases between them. The CDR3 runs to 10 residues. In DNA, the CDR3 is TGTGCCAGCGCGACCGGGGAGCTGTTTTTT. Its translation is CASATGELFF.

V is TRBV28 and J is TRBJ2-1; D not resolved. V was cut by 3 bases and J by 8 bases, with 5 bases left in between. The V gene's germline CDR1 is MDHEN and CDR2 SYDVKM. This CDR3 is 11 amino acids long. The CDR3 DNA reads as TGTGCCAGCAGTTTCTTTGATGAGCAGTTCTTC. Its translation is CASSFFDEQFF.

The genes are TRBV5-4 and TRBJ1-1; possibly TRBD1 for D (5 bases). The CDR3 is 14 amino acids. Between the trimmed V and J ends, which lost 1 base and 1 base, there was a span of 8 bases. CDR1 is SGHNT and CDR2 is YYREEE in the germline V gene (reference sequence). CDR3 sequence reads: CASSLYGGNTEAFF. Here the CDR3 DNA reads TGTGCCAGCAGCTTGTACGGGGGGAACACTGAAGCTTTCTTT.

As to this clone: A much more abundant neighbour one base away suggests this may be a read error. This sample includes further DNA sequences coding for the same CDR3. V and J are TRBV15 and TRBJ2-7; D possibly corresponds to TRBD2 (5 bases). Germline CDR1 and CDR2: LNHNV and YYDKDF (reference sequence). This CDR3 contains 11 residues. V lost 2 bases to trimming and J lost 6 bases, with 5 bases between them. For the CDR3, the DNA is TGTGCCACCAGCAGACTAGCCGAGCAGTACTTC. Its translation is CATSRLAEQYF.

This chain connects TRBV13 to TRBJ2-1, with D possibly matching TRBD1 (6 bases). The ends were cut back, 0 bases at V and 7 bases at J, with 10 bases in the middle. CDR3 length equals 14 residues. Germline CDR1 PRHDT, CDR2 FYEKMQ (reference sequence). The DNA for the CDR3 is TGTGCCAGCAGCTTAGGGGACAGTTTAAATGAGCAGTTCTTC. Residues: CASSLGDSLNEQFF.

This clone was recorded only once. The V gene is TRBV5-6, the J gene TRBJ2-7, with TRBD1 identical over 10 bases. Trimming took 4 bases from V and 4 from J; bases not matched to a gene: 8. The CDR3 is 15 residues long. Germline V gene lookup returns CDR1 SGHDT and CDR2 YYEEEE. CDR3 in DNA: TGTGCCAGCAGCCCCTGGGGGACAGGGGAGTACGAGCAGTACTTC. Amino acids: CASSPWGTGEYEQYF.

The rearrangement links TRBV2 to TRBJ2-2; TRBD1 matches 7 bases. The V gene's germline CDR1 is SNHLY and CDR2 FYNNEI. The CDR3 extends over 17 amino acids. The V segment lost 5 bases and the J segment 0 bases; nucleotides outside the gene matches: 9. In DNA, the CDR3 is TGTGCCAGCAGTAAAAGTTCCGGGACAGCGAACACCGGGGAGCTGTTTTTT. This translates into CASSKSSGTANTGELFF.

The chain links TRBV27 to TRBJ1-5; D may be TRBD1 (6 bases). This CDR3 comprises 15 residues. The germline gives CDR1 MNHEY, CDR2 SMNVEV (reference sequence). The V end was cut by 3 bases, the J end by 2 bases, with 11 bases between. The DNA of the CDR3 is TGTGCCAGCAGTTTGGGGGGGGCTGGCAATCAGCCCCAGCATTTT. It translates to CASSLGGAGNQPQHF.

This rearrangement joins TRBV7-2 to TRBJ2-7, with D possibly matching TRBD1 (6 bases). Germline CDR1 SGHTA, CDR2 FQGNSA. The V and J ends lost 1 base and 3 bases respectively, with 13 bases between them. CDR3 length equals 15 residues. DNA for the CDR3: TGTGCCAGCAGCTTAGAGGTGGGCAGGGGCTACGAGCAGTACTTC. Its translation: CASSLEVGRGYEQYF.

The chain links TRBV25-1 to TRBJ1-5; the D gene is possibly TRBD1 (5 bases). The CDR3 runs to 15 residues. Germline CDR1 MGHDK, CDR2 SYGVNS. V was shortened by 5 bases and J by 0 bases, with 11 bases between the two germline ends. This CDR3 reads CASSSGDYSNQPQHF. The CDR3 coding sequence is TGTGCCAGCAGTTCGGGGGATTATAGCAATCAGCCCCAGCATTTT.

J is TRBJ1-1 and V is TRBV9, with 12 bases matching TRBD1. Trimming cost V 3 bases and J 5 bases; bases outside gene matches: 8. The germline gives CDR1 SGDLS, CDR2 YYNGEE. The length of the CDR3 is 16 residues. The CDR3, as DNA: TGTGCCAGCAGCGGCCGGGACAGGGGGCCGAGAACTGAAGCTTTCTTT. Translation: CASSGRDRGPRTEAFF.

This chain joins TRBV5-4 and TRBJ1-4, with a possible D match to TRBD1 (6 bases). Trimming removed 1 base from V and 7 bases from J, with 14 bases in between. The CDR3 length is 15 residues. Germline-derived CDR1 and CDR2 are SGHNT and YYREEE (reference sequence). The CDR3 sequence: CASSLSGAGGEKLFF. The CDR3 nucleotides are TGTGCCAGCAGCTTGTCAGGGGCTGGTGGTGAAAAACTGTTTTTT.

This clone was observed once. V is TRBV4-1 and J is TRBJ1-1; D ambiguous. Deletions cut 0 bases from V and 0 bases from J, with 14 bases between. Germline-derived CDR1 and CDR2 are MGHRA and YSYEKL. The CDR3 is made up of 17 amino acids. The CDR3 sequence is CASSQDPGSDLNTEAFF. The CDR3 bases are TGCGCCAGCAGCCAAGATCCGGGGTCCGATCTGAACACTGAAGCTTTCTTT.

V gene TRBV7-9 combines with J gene TRBJ2-5; 11 bases match TRBD2. This CDR3 is built from 15 residues. The V gene's germline CDR1 is SEHNR and CDR2 FQNEAQ (reference sequence). V lost 6 bases and J lost 4; bases outside the gene matches: 7. The DNA of the CDR3 is TGTGCCAGCAGTCCAATAGCGGGAGGGCCAGAGACCCAGTACTTC. Translation gives CASSPIAGGPETQYF.

The V call is TRBV11-2, the J call TRBJ2-1; 7 bases fit TRBD1. The CDR3 has 14 residues. The junction had 8 bases not matched to a gene; V was cut back by 1 base and J by 11 bases. Germline loops: CDR1 SGHAT, CDR2 FQNNGV. CDR3 DNA sequence: TGTGCCAGCAGCTTAGGGACAGGCCTCTCAAAGCAGTTCTTC. Its translation is CASSLGTGLSKQFF.

The genes are TRBV25-1 and TRBJ2-2; TRBD2 aligns across 8 bases. V lost 4 bases to trimming and J lost 0 bases; unmatched junction nucleotides: 4. The V gene's germline CDR1 is MGHDK and CDR2 SYGVNS. There are 16 residues in the CDR3. The CDR3 DNA is TGTGCCAGCAGTGGGGTTAGCGGGACGAACACCGGGGAGCTGTTTTTT. It yields the protein CASSGVSGTNTGELFF.

CDR3 DNA: TGCAGCGCCCGAAAGGCCGCGGATGCTGAAGCTTTCTTT. This codes for CSARKAADAEAFF. V and J are TRBV29-1 and TRBJ1-1; D unresolved. There are 13 residues in the CDR3. Trimming took 7 bases from V and 6 from J, leaving 18 bases between them. The V gene's germline CDR1 is SQVTM and CDR2 ANQGSEA.

V and J are TRBV15 and TRBJ1-1, with D uncertain. The V gene lost 4 bases and the J gene lost 2 bases, with 8 bases spanning the gap. Germline CDR1 reads LNHNV; CDR2 reads YYDKDF (reference sequence). The CDR3 contains 13 residues. CDR3 amino acids: CATSITHNTEAFF. CDR3 sequence (DNA): TGTGCCACCAGCATTACACATAACACTGAAGCTTTCTTT.

The chain links TRBV9 to TRBJ2-1; weak D call: TRBD2 (5 bases). The V end was cut by 4 bases, the J end by 2 bases, with 13 bases between. Germline CDR1 SGDLS, CDR2 YYNGEE. The CDR3 is 15 residues long. CDR3 nucleotide sequence: TGTGCCAGCAGCCTTCAAGGGCGGGCCTACAATGAGCAGTTCTTC. This sequence encodes CASSLQGRAYNEQFF. Complete variable domain (other parts from reference TRBV9 and TRBJ2-1): DSGVTQTPKHLITATGQRVTLRCSPRSGDLSVYWYQQSLDQGLQFLIQYYNGEERAKGNILERFSAQQFPDLHSELNLSSLELGDSALYFCASSLQGRAYNEQFFGPGTRLTVL.

This clone was found once. The chain couples TRBV11-2 to TRBJ1-3; TRBD1 matches 7 bases. The V segment lost 5 bases and the J segment 2 bases; nucleotides outside the gene matches: 3. The CDR3 extends over 14 amino acids. Germline CDR1 reads SGHAT; CDR2 reads FQNNGV. The CDR3 region is CASSADRAGNTIYF. In DNA, the CDR3 is TGTGCCAGCAGCGCAGACAGGGCTGGAAACACCATATATTTT.

The chain carries TRBV6-5 and TRBJ1-1; D is possibly TRBD1 (6 bases). V lost 2 bases, J lost 5 bases, and 15 bases lay in between. Germline CDR1 reads MNHEY; CDR2 reads SVGAGI. This CDR3 has 15 residues. The CDR3 loop reads CASSYGGGLGTEAFF. The DNA for the CDR3 is TGTGCCAGCAGTTACGGGGGGGGGCTAGGGACTGAAGCTTTCTTT.

The rearrangement joins TRBV2 to TRBJ2-3; tentatively, D is TRBD2 (6 bases). The CDR3 runs 14 residues. Germline CDR1 is SNHLY and CDR2 is FYNNEI. V lost 8 bases and J lost 5, with 17 bases in between. For the CDR3, the DNA is TGTGCCAGCGGGATAGCCGGAGGGGTAGATACGCAGTATTTT. Translating gives CASGIAGGVDTQYF.

This sequence joins TRBV24-1 and TRBJ1-2; 12 positions match TRBD1. Germline loops: CDR1 KGHDR, CDR2 SFDVKD. Trimming took 4 bases from V and 6 from J; bases not matched to a gene: 5. The CDR3 consists of 15 residues. As DNA, the CDR3 is TGTGCCACCAGTGACGATGGGGACAGGGGGCATGGCTACACCTTC. Its translation is CATSDDGDRGHGYTF.

This clone was detected once. The V call is TRBV7-9, the J call TRBJ1-1, with no clear D. This CDR3 is built from 14 residues. Deletions cut 10 bases from V and 6 bases from J, with 21 bases between. In germline, CDR1 is SEHNR, CDR2 FQNEAQ (reference sequence). The CDR3 nucleotides are TGTGCCACCGGATATCTTGGCGGAGCCCCTGAAGCTTTCTTT. Its protein product is CATGYLGGAPEAFF.

V gene TRBV9 combines with J gene TRBJ1-4; 7 bases agree with TRBD1. The CDR3 contains 16 residues. V trimming: 3 bases; J trimming: 4 bases; junction bases outside the gene matches: 9. CDR1 is SGDLS and CDR2 is YYNGEE in the germline V gene. In DNA form, the CDR3 reads TGTGCCAGCAGCGAAAATACCCGGGACAGTAATGAAAAACTGTTTTTT. It yields the protein CASSENTRDSNEKLFF.

The chain recombines TRBV9 with TRBJ2-3; 10 bases align to TRBD1. Germline V gene sequence: CDR1 SGDLS, CDR2 YYNGEE. CDR3 length: 16 residues. V dropped 5 bases and J dropped 2; count of bases not matched to a gene: 8. CDR3: CASSQGQGWVTDTQYF. CDR3 coding DNA: TGTGCCAGCAGTCAGGGACAGGGGTGGGTCACAGATACGCAGTATTTT.

Only one count was recorded for this clone. This CDR3 is CATLDRGSAEAFF. The CDR3 DNA is TGTGCCACCTTGGACAGGGGTAGCGCTGAAGCTTTCTTT. The rearrangement uses TRBV28 and TRBJ1-1; TRBD1 matches at 9 bases. This CDR3 region has 13 residues. CDR1 and CDR2 (germline): MDHEN, SYDVKM. V lost 10 bases, J lost 6 bases, and 9 bases stayed unmatched.